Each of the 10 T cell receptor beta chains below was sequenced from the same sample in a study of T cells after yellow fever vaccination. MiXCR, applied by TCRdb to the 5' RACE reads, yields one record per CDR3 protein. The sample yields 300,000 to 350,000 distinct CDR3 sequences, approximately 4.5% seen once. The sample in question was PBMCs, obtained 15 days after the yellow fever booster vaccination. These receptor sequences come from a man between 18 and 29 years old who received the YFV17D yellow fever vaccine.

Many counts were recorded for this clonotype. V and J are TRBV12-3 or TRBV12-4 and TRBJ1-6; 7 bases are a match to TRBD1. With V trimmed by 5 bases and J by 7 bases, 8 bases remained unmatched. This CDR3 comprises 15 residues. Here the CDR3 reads CASSREGAVNSPLHF. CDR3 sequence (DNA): TGTGCCAGCAGTCGCGAGGGGGCAGTCAATTCACCCCTCCACTTT.

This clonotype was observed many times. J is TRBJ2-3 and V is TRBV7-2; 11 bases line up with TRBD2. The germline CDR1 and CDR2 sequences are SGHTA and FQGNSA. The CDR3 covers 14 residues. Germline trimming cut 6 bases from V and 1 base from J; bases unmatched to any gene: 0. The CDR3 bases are TGTGCCAGCAGACTAGCGGGGGGCACAGATACGCAGTATTTT. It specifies CASRLAGGTDTQYF.

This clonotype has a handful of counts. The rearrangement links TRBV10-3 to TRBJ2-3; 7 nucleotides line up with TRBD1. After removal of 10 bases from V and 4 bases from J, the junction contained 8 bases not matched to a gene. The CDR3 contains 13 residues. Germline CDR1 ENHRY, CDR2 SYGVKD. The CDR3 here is CATGTGEADTQYF. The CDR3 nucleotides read TGTGCCACCGGAACAGGGGAAGCAGATACGCAGTATTTT.

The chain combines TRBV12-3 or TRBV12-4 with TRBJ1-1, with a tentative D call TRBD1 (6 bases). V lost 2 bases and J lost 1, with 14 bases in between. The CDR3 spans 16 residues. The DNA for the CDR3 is TGTGCCAGCAGTTTATGGACCTTGACAGGGAACACTGAAGCTTTCTTT. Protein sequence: CASSLWTLTGNTEAFF.

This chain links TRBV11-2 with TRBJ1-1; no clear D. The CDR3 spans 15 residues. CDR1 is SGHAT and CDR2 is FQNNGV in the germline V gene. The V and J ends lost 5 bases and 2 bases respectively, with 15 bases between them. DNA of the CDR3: TGTGCCAGCAGCCCCTCCCCTACGATTAACACTGAAGCTTTCTTT. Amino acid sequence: CASSPSPTINTEAFF.

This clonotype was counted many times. The CDR3 sequence is CASSRTSYEQYF. In DNA, the CDR3 is TGTGCCAGCAGTCGGACAAGCTACGAGCAGTACTTC. The chain couples TRBV12-3 or TRBV12-4 to TRBJ2-7, with a tentative D call TRBD1 (5 bases). The V gene lost 5 bases and the J gene lost 3 bases, with 8 bases spanning the gap. CDR3 size: 12 residues.

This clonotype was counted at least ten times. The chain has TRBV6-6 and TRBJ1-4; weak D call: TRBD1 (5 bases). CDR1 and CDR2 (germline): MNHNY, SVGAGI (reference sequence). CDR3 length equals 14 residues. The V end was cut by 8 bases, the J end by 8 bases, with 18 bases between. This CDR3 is CASYYTGGGEKLFF. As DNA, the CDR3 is TGTGCCAGCTATTATACGGGGGGTGGAGAAAAACTGTTTTTT.

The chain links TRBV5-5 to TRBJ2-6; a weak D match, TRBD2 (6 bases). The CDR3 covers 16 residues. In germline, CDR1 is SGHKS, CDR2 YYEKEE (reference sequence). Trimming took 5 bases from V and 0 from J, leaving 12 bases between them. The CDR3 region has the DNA TGTGCCAGCAGATCCGGGACTCCCTCTGGGGCCAACGTCCTGACTTTC. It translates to CASRSGTPSGANVLTF.

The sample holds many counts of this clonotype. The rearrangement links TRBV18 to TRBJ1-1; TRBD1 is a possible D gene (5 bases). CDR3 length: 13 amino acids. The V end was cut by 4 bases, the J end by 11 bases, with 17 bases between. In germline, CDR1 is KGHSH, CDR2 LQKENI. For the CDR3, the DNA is TGTGCCAGCTCACTTAGTGACACCCGGGGGGCTTTCTTT. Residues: CASSLSDTRGAFF.

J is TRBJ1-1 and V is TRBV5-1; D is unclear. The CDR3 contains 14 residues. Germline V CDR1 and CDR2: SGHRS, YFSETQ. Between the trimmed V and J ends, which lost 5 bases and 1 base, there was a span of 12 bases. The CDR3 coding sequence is TGCGCCAGCAGAACCATGCACACGAACACTGAAGCTTTCTTT. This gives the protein CASRTMHTNTEAFF.